This TCR beta chain was recorded in a study of shared clonotypes between healthy human individuals. Whole-study findings and limits: Although depth was large, rarefaction showed that sequencing of the sorted subsets was incomplete. Across a few donors, naive CD4 shared around 5%, naive CD8 around 3.8%, memory CD4 roughly 2.4%, memory CD8 0.4% to 0.5%. The authors sampled blood alone, and tissue repertoires likely differ.

CD8 cells regarded as naive lacked CD45RO, were positively chosen for CCR7, and omitted terminally differentiated effector memory CD45RA+ cells. Deep-level settings were used for running the assay. Clones were read by immunoSEQ multiplex PCR, and TCRdb kept only the in-frame ones, dropping some. The sample holds more than 600,000 clones, 92% seen once. Concerning this clone itself: The antigen is not known.

This receptor was identified in a man under 40 in good health. Sequencing was performed on naive CD8+ T cells sorted from blood.

The CDR3, as DNA: TGTGCCAGCAGCTCACGGGACCTGAGCACAGATACGCAGTATTTT. Translating gives CASSSRDLSTDTQYF. The rearrangement links TRBV5-4 to TRBJ2-3; D possibly matches TRBD1 or TRBD2 (5 bases each). Germline CDR1 reads SGHNT; CDR2 reads YYREEE (reference sequence). Deletions cut 3 bases from V and 0 bases from J, with 11 bases between. The CDR3 loop spans 15 amino acids.